This T cell receptor beta chain originates from a study of T cell responses to AZD1222 COVID-19 vaccine (dated by TCRdb to the early 2020s). Some background on the complete study: A total of 240 or so trial participants underwent TCR sequencing, of whom around 210 had received two doses of AZD1222 and some 26 had received two doses of the MenACWY control vaccine. Trial participants were enrolled by age into 18-55, 56-69 and 70-plus year subgroups, with around 140, 26 and 57 TCR-sequenced participants respectively.

The CDR3 regions of human TCRbeta chains were subjected to immunosequencing. In the authors' own workflow: TCRs in the repertoires were compared against a reference library of SARS-CoV-2-specific TCRs that had been generated with the MIRA antigen-specificity platform. Breadth was defined as the fraction of unique TCRs that were SARS-CoV-2-associated. Depth was defined as the fraction of total T cells that were SARS-CoV-2-associated. Using the MIRA data, each spike-specific TCR was mapped to the spike region that the TCR reacts to and placed in a CD4 or CD8 class. Log10-transformed breadth and depth values were compared by one-way ANOVA with Sidak's multiple comparisons tests. In its TCRdb copy, this immuneACCESS table keeps in-frame sequences only and misses some clones. Where compared with another copy, unresolved V genes explain less than half of these, and the others have no known cause. The V and J calls and clone size are taken from that table; D and trimming were inferred from the DNA. This sample is represented by 130,000 to 150,000 clones; around 92% of them were singletons. Jointly, the top ten make up 12% of the sample.

The full study reports these points: Because no samples from the day 14 peak response were available, repertoires could be characterized only after the peak T cell response. Conclusions about previously exposed vaccinees are limited because only 6 or 7 AZD1222 recipients were SARS-CoV-2 seropositive at baseline. Participants were mostly white British and included more females than males, and it was suggested by the authors that clonal diversity may have been underestimated. After two AZD1222 doses, spike-specific TCR breadth and depth were significantly higher than at day 0 and than in MenACWY recipients. The 56-69-year group was small, and its depth increase did not reach significance, likely because of low power. The vaccine-associated CD4 TCRs covered the entire spike protein, and the dominant responses fell in regions 160-218 and 743-854. Reportedly, almost half of the unique spike-specific TCRs recognized epitopes lying outside the regions that are mutated in the B.1.351 and B.1.1.7 variants.

Per the germline V gene, MGHRA is the CDR1 and YSYEKL is the CDR2. V loses 0 bases of germline sequence and J loses 10 bases, and the interval between the two ends is 19 bases. The CDR3 has 16 amino acids, counting the end cysteine and phenylalanine. Only the CDR3 portion is preserved as DNA: 48 bases, with reading frame beginning at the first base. On this clone itself: Its recognized antigen is unknown. There are no base qualities to consult, and no much larger clone falls within one base.

The sample's time point label is to be understood as: sample from adult after SARS-CoV-2 infection, after symptom onset. A couple of convalescent COVID-19 patients, sampled after symptom onset from adults with prior SARS-CoV-2 infection, were also TCR-sequenced for comparison. The sequence derives from an adult who had recovered from COVID-19. The sample in question was peripheral blood, obtained after recovery from COVID-19. The chain joins TRBV4-1 to TRBJ2-1; the D call is tentative, TRBD1 or TRBD2, as each matches 5 bases. The CDR3 protein sequence reads: CASSQERGSRGGEQFF. DNA sequence: TGCGCCAGCAGCCAAGAGAGGGGTAGCCGGGGTGGGGAGCAGTTCTTC.